This entry lists 24 T cell receptor beta chains sequenced from one sample in a study of CD8+ T cells in alopecia areata. The authors extracted RNA and reverse transcribed it into cDNA as the sequencing template. The data were produced by immunoSEQ multiplex PCR, yet TCRdb's version contains in-frame clones alone and is incomplete. Of about 120,000 clones listed, roughly 50% are singletons. Described treatment: oral pan-JAK inhibitor, 5-10 mg twice daily. This specimen consisted of CD8+ T cells sorted from blood, obtained at week 4, from a patient treated with tofacitinib. Receptors originate from a human donor with alopecia areata.

A single count supports this clone. V and J are TRBV27 and TRBJ1-5; 7 bases align to TRBD1. The CDR3 runs to 13 residues. V lost 5 bases to trimming and J lost 5 bases; unmatched junction nucleotides: 3. CDR1 MNHEY and CDR2 SMNVEV come from the germline V gene (reference sequence). CDR3 sequence: CASSDRDHQPQHF. The CDR3 DNA follows: TGTGCCAGCAGTGACAGGGATCATCAGCCCCAGCATTTT.

Details on this clone: Other DNA sequences in the sample encode the same CDR3. This chain uses TRBV30 with TRBJ2-2; D gene uncertain. The CDR3 sequence is 13 residues long. Germline V gene data show CDR1 as GTSNPN and CDR2 as SVGIG (reference sequence). V was clipped by 0 bases and J by 7 bases, with 9 bases between them. CDR3 sequence reads: CAWSVLGSGELFF. CDR3 in DNA: TGTGCCTGGAGTGTACTGGGTAGCGGGGAGCTGTTTTTT.

This rearrangement joins TRBV27 to TRBJ1-2; 12 nucleotides align to TRBD1. This CDR3 is built from 14 residues. Germline-derived CDR1 and CDR2 are MNHEY and SMNVEV (reference sequence). The trim removed 8 bases at V and 4 bases at J, leaving 5 bases unmatched. CDR3 loop: CASSGTGGGYGYTF. CDR3 in DNA: TGTGCCAGCTCCGGGACAGGGGGCGGCTATGGCTACACCTTC.

The rearrangement uses TRBV30 and TRBJ1-3; D is uncertain. V lost 3 bases to trimming and J lost 8 bases, with 14 bases between them. This CDR3 has 13 amino acids. CDR1 and CDR2 from the germline V gene are GTSNPN and SVGIG (reference sequence). The CDR3 here is CAWSGYIGDTIYF. CDR3 in DNA: TGTGCCTGGAGCGGTTACATTGGGGACACCATATATTTT.

In this sample, this clone turned up a few times. The rearrangement links TRBV30 to TRBJ2-3, with 9 bases matching TRBD1. The CDR3 runs to 16 residues. Germline values: CDR1 GTSNPN, CDR2 SVGIG (reference sequence). The V segment lost 1 base and the J segment 5 bases; nucleotides outside the gene matches: 10. The CDR3: CAWSEMGQGQRDTQYF. CDR3 nucleotides: TGTGCCTGGAGTGAGATGGGACAGGGCCAGAGAGATACGCAGTATTTT.

J is TRBJ2-7 and V is TRBV27, with TRBD2 identical over 7 bases. Losses at the gene ends were 6 bases for V and 5 bases for J; bases not matched to a gene: 7. CDR3 size: 13 residues. The germline CDR1 and CDR2 sequences are MNHEY and SMNVEV (reference sequence). The CDR3 DNA follows: TGTGCCAGCAGGGATGGGGGGGGAGACGAGCAGTACTTC. It translates to CASRDGGGDEQYF.

This clone was seen more than once but under ten times. The chain carries TRBV29-1 and TRBJ2-1, with TRBD2 matching over 8 bases. CDR3 length: 17 residues. The V and J ends lost 1 base and 5 bases, in that order; junction bases with no gene match: 13. Germline loops: CDR1 SQVTM, CDR2 ANQGSEA. Here the CDR3 DNA reads TGCAGCGTTGAAGGGTTTGGGCTAGCGGGCAGCGACAATGAGCAGTTCTTC. Its translation: CSVEGFGLAGSDNEQFF.

The chain recombines TRBV6-5 with TRBJ2-7; 10 bases are shared with TRBD1. There are 12 residues in the CDR3. With V trimmed by 11 bases and J by 4 bases, 5 bases remained unmatched. Germline loops: CDR1 MNHEY, CDR2 SVGAGI. CDR3 loop: CAAGTGAYEQYF. The CDR3 DNA reads as TGTGCCGCCGGGACAGGGGCATACGAGCAGTACTTC.

This clone came up a few times. The V and J genes are TRBV6-5 and TRBJ2-1; D is possibly TRBD1 or TRBD2 (5 bases each). Trimming pared 2 bases from V and 0 bases from J, leaving 11 bases between. Germline-derived CDR1 and CDR2 are MNHEY and SVGAGI. The CDR3 loop spans 16 amino acids. The CDR3 loop reads CASSYEWGSSYNEQFF. In DNA form, the CDR3 reads TGTGCCAGCAGTTACGAATGGGGGAGCTCCTACAATGAGCAGTTCTTC.

The chain employs TRBV5-8 and TRBJ1-1; D is possibly TRBD1 (5 bases). CDR3 size: 13 residues. Per germline, CDR1 SGHTS and CDR2 YDEGEE. The V and J ends lost 0 bases and 6 bases respectively, with 9 bases between them. CDR3 in amino acids: CASSLDWGPEAFF. The CDR3, as DNA: TGTGCCAGCAGCTTGGACTGGGGCCCTGAAGCTTTCTTT.

V usage is TRBV29-1 and J usage is TRBJ2-7; 8 nucleotides match TRBD1. With V trimmed by 1 base and J by 2 bases, 4 bases remained unmatched. Germline loops: CDR1 SQVTM, CDR2 ANQGSEA. This CDR3 spans 14 amino acids. The CDR3: CSVEGEQGAYEQYF. The CDR3 coding sequence is TGCAGCGTTGAAGGGGAACAGGGGGCCTACGAGCAGTACTTC.

This chain connects TRBV30 to TRBJ1-6; TRBD1 matches at 7 bases. This CDR3 has 14 amino acids. The germline CDR1 and CDR2 sequences are GTSNPN and SVGIG (reference sequence). The trim removed 0 bases at V and 10 bases at J, leaving 6 bases unmatched. CDR3 coding DNA: TGTGCCTGGAGTGTCGACAGGGAGGACTCACCCCTCCACTTT. Amino acid sequence: CAWSVDREDSPLHF.

The V call is TRBV6-5, the J call TRBJ2-5; 12 bases agree with TRBD2. The CDR3 contains 14 residues. J lost 5 bases, V lost 6 bases, and 4 bases had no gene match. CDR1 and CDR2 (germline): MNHEY, SVGAGI. In DNA form, the CDR3 reads TGTGCCAGCAGCCTAGCGGGGGGGCATGAGACCCAGTACTTC. It translates to CASSLAGGHETQYF.

The chain has TRBV29-1 and TRBJ1-1, with a tentative D call TRBD1 (6 bases). Deletions cut 6 bases from V and 5 bases from J, with 25 bases between. The CDR3 runs 16 residues. Germline-derived CDR1 and CDR2 are SQVTM and ANQGSEA. CDR3 protein: CSVRGGQGSLWTEAFF. The CDR3 DNA follows: TGCAGCGTCCGTGGGGGGCAAGGATCCCTATGGACTGAAGCTTTCTTT.

The table lists this clone with a few counts. V gene TRBV27 combines with J gene TRBJ1-1, with D possibly matching TRBD1 (5 bases). From germline, CDR1 is MNHEY and CDR2 SMNVEV (reference sequence). This CDR3 has 12 residues. Trimming removed 6 bases from V and 7 bases from J, with 12 bases in between. The CDR3 nucleotides are TGTGCCAGCAGCCCGACCGGGGGTGAAGCTTTCTTT. Translating it yields CASSPTGGEAFF.

This chain joins TRBV25-1 and TRBJ2-7; D perhaps matches TRBD2 (6 bases). V was pared by 3 bases and J by 1 base, with 10 bases between. The CDR3 length is 14 residues. In germline, CDR1 is MGHDK, CDR2 SYGVNS. This CDR3 reads CASSERDHSYEQYF. The CDR3 region has the DNA TGTGCCAGCAGTGAGCGGGACCATTCCTACGAGCAGTACTTC.

This clone was observed a handful of times. This sample includes further DNA sequences coding for the same CDR3. The gene calls are TRBV29-1 and TRBJ1-1; D gene ambiguous. The CDR3 runs to 12 residues. Trimming stripped 6 bases from V and 4 bases from J, with 12 bases between. Looked up from germline, CDR1 is SQVTM and CDR2 is ANQGSEA. The DNA for the CDR3 is TGCAGCGTGCGCGAGGGTGGCACTGAAGCTTTCTTT. Translated: CSVREGGTEAFF. Combining the CDR3 with reference TRBV29-1 and TRBJ1-1 gives the whole variable domain SAVISQKPSRDICQRGTSLTIQCQVDSQVTMMFWYRQQPGQSLTLIATANQGSEATYESGFVIDKFPISRPNLTFSTLTVSNMSPEDSSIYLCSVREGGTEAFFGQGTRLTVV.

This sequence joins TRBV30 and TRBJ2-7; no clear D. The germline V gene has CDR1 GTSNPN and CDR2 SVGIG (reference sequence). Trimming left V 5 bases short and J 4 bases short, with 9 bases between. The CDR3 has 11 residues. CDR3 sequence reads: CAWGEGYEQYF. CDR3 DNA sequence: TGTGCCTGGGGGGAAGGATACGAGCAGTACTTC.

J is TRBJ1-1 and V is TRBV7-6; D call uncertain. The CDR3 runs to 13 residues. Between the trimmed V and J ends, which lost 1 base and 5 bases, there was a span of 8 bases. Germline CDR1 reads SGHVS; CDR2 reads FNYEAQ. The CDR3 is CASSLESGTEAFF. CDR3 bases: TGTGCCAGCAGCTTAGAATCCGGGACTGAAGCTTTCTTT.

The chain couples TRBV7-9 to TRBJ1-4; D may be TRBD1 (6 bases). In germline, CDR1 is SEHNR, CDR2 FQNEAQ (reference sequence). The CDR3 loop spans 16 amino acids. Between the trimmed V and J ends, which lost 1 base and 5 bases, there was a span of 14 bases. In DNA, the CDR3 is TGTGCCAGCAGCTTAGTCCCCAGGGGACTCAATGAAAAACTGTTTTTT. It yields the protein CASSLVPRGLNEKLFF.

V and J are TRBV11-2 and TRBJ2-7; 10 bases line up with TRBD1. The V gene end was trimmed by 5 bases and the J gene end by 2 bases; junction bases not matched to a gene: 3. Germline V lookup: CDR1 SGHAT, CDR2 FQNNGV. This CDR3 is built from 14 residues. The CDR3, as DNA: TGTGCCAGCAGCCCGGGACAGGGGACCTACGAGCAGTACTTC. Translation gives CASSPGQGTYEQYF. Combining the CDR3 with reference TRBV11-2 and TRBJ2-7 gives the whole variable domain EAGVAQSPRYKIIEKRQSVAFWCNPISGHATLYWYQQILGQGPKLLIQFQNNGVVDDSQLPKDRFSAERLKGVDSTLKIQPAKLEDSAVYLCASSPGQGTYEQYFGPGTRLTVT.

The chain links TRBV29-1 to TRBJ2-5; 9 bases align to TRBD1. V trimming: 5 bases; J trimming: 2 bases; junction bases outside the gene matches: 12. The germline CDR1 and CDR2 sequences are SQVTM and ANQGSEA. The CDR3 has 16 amino acids. This chain's CDR3 is CSVRKRGQGFQETQYF. The CDR3 coding sequence is TGCAGCGTTCGCAAAAGGGGACAGGGTTTTCAAGAGACCCAGTACTTC.

V usage is TRBV30 and J usage is TRBJ1-1; no definite D call. Germline V CDR1 and CDR2: GTSNPN, SVGIG (reference sequence). The CDR3 is made up of 13 amino acids. The germline V and J ends were trimmed by 0 bases and 3 bases, with 8 bases remaining between them. CDR3 DNA: TGTGCCTGGAGTGTACTGGGTCACACTGAAGCTTTCTTT. This translates into CAWSVLGHTEAFF.

Here the CDR3 DNA reads TGTGCCCAAACCGACCCTTGGGGGGCGGATAATTCACCCCTCCACTTT. It yields the protein CAQTDPWGADNSPLHF. The chain couples TRBV30 to TRBJ1-6; TRBD1 is a possible D gene (6 bases). The V gene's germline CDR1 is GTSNPN and CDR2 SVGIG (reference sequence). Trimming shortened V by 8 bases and J by 5 bases, and 22 bases separated the two germline ends. The CDR3 is 16 amino acids.